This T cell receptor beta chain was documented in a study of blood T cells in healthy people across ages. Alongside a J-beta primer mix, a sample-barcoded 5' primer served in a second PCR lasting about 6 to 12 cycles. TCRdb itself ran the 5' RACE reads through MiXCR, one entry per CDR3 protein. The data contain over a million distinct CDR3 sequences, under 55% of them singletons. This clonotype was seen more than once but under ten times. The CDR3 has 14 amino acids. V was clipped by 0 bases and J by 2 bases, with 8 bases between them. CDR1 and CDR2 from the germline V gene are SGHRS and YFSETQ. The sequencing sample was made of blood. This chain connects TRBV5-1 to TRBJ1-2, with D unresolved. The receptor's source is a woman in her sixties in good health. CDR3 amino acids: CASSLELNNYGYTF. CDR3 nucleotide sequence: TGCGCCAGCAGCTTGGAGCTTAACAACTATGGCTACACCTTC. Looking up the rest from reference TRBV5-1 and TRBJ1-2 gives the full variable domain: KAGVTQTPRYLIKTRGQQVTLSCSPISGHRSVSWYQQTPGQGLQFLFEYFSETQRNKGNFPGRFSGRQFSNSRSEMNVSTLELGDSALYLCASSLELNNYGYTFGSGTRLTVV.